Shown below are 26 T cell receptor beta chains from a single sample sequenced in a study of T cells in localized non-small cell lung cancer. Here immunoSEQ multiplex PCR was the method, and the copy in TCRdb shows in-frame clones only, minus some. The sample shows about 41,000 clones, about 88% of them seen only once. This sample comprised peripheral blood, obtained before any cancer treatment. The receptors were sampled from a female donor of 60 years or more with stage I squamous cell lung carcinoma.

As DNA, the CDR3 is TGTGCCAGCAGTTCCCTCCTATTAGGGAAATCCTACGAGCAGTACTTC. Translating gives CASSSLLLGKSYEQYF. The chain links TRBV6-5 to TRBJ2-7; D not certain. Germline CDR1 reads MNHEY; CDR2 reads SVGAGI. V shed 4 bases and J shed 1 base, with 17 bases lying between them. The CDR3 length is 16 residues.

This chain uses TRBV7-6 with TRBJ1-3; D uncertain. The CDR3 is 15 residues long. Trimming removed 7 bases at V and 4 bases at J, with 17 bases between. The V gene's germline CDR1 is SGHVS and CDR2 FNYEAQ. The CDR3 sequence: CASTPTGRVGNTIYF. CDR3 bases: TGTGCCAGCACCCCCACGGGTCGTGTGGGAAACACCATATATTTT.

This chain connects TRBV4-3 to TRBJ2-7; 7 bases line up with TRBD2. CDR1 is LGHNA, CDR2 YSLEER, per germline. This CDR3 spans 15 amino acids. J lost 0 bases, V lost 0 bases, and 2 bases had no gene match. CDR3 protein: CASSQEAGRSYEQYF. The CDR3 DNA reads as TGCGCCAGCAGCCAAGAAGCGGGGCGCTCCTACGAGCAGTACTTC.

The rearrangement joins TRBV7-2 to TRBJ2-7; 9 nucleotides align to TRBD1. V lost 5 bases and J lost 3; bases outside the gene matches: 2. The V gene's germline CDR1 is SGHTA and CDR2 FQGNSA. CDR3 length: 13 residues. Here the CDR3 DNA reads TGTGCCAGCAGCGGGGGACAGGGCTACGAGCAGTACTTC. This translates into CASSGGQGYEQYF.

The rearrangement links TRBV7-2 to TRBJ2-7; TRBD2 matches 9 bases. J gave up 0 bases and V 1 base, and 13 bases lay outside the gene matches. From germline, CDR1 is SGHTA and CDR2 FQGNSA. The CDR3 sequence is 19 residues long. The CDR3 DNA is TGTGCCAGCAGCTTAGGGCGTCCACTGGGTAGCGGGAGCTCCTACGAGCAGTACTTC. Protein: CASSLGRPLGSGSSYEQYF. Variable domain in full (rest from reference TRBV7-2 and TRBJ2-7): GAGVSQSPSNKVTEKGKDVELRCDPISGHTALYWYRQSLGQGLEFLIYFQGNSAPDKSGLPSDRFSAERTGGSVSTLTIQRTQQEDSAVYLCASSLGRPLGSGSSYEQYFGPGTRLTVT.

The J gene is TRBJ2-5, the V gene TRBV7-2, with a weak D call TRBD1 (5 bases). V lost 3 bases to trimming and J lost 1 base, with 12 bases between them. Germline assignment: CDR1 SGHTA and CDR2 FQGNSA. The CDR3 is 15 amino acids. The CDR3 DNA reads TGTGCCAGCAGCTTTCGACAGCGCACCCAAGAGACCCAGTACTTC. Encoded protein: CASSFRQRTQETQYF.

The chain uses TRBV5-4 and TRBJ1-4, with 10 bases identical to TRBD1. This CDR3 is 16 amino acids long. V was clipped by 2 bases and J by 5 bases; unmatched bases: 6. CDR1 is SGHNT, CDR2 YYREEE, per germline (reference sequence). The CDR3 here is CASSFGRDRGNEKLFF. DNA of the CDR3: TGTGCCAGCAGCTTTGGCCGGGACAGGGGAAATGAAAAACTGTTTTTT.

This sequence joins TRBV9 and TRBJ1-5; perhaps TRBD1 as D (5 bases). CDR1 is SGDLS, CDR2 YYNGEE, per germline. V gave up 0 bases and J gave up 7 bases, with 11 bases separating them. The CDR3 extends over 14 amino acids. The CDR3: CASSVAGWGQPQHF. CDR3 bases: TGTGCCAGCAGCGTAGCTGGTTGGGGCCAGCCCCAGCATTTT.

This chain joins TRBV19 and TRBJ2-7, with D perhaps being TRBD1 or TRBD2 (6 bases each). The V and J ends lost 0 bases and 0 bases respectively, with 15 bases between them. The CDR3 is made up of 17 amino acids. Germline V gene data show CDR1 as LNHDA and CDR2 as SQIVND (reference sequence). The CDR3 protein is CASSIEGGRASSYEQYF. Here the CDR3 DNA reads TGTGCCAGTAGTATAGAGGGGGGCAGGGCAAGCTCCTACGAGCAGTACTTC.

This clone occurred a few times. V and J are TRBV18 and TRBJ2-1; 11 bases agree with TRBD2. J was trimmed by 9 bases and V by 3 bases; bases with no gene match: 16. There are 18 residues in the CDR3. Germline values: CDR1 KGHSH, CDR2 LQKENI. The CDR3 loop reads CASSPSGLADPRLSEQFF. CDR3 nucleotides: TGTGCCAGCTCACCCTCGGGACTAGCGGACCCACGATTATCTGAGCAGTTCTTC.

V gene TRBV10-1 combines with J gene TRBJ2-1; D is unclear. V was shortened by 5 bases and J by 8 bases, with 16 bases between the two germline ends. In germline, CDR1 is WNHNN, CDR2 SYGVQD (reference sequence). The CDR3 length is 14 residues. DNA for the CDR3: TGCGCCAGCAGTAGTCCCCGTCAGTGGGATGAGCAGTTCTTC. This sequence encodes CASSSPRQWDEQFF.

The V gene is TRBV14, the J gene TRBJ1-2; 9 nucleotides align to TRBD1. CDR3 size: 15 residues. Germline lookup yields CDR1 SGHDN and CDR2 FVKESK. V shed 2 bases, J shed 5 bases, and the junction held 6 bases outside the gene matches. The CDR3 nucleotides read TGTGCCAGCAGCCAATACAGGGGGCAAAGATATGGCTACACCTTC. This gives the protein CASSQYRGQRYGYTF. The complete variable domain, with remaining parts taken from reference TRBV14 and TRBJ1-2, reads EAGVTQFPSHSVIEKGQTVTLRCDPISGHDNLYWYRRVMGKEIKFLLHFVKESKQDESGMPNNRFLAERTGGTYSTLKVQPAELEDSGVYFCASSQYRGQRYGYTFGSGTRLTVV.

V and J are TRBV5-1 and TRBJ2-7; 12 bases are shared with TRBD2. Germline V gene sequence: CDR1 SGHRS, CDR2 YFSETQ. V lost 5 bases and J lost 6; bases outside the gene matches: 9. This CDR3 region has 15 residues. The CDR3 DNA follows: TGCGCCAGCAGGCTTAGGACTAGCGGGAATTCCGAGCAGTACTTC. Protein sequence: CASRLRTSGNSEQYF.

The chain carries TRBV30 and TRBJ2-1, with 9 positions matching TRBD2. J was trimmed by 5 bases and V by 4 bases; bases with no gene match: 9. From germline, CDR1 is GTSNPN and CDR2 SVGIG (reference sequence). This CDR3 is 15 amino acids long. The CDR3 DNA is TGTGCCTGGACCTGGCGGGAGGGCCTCAACAATGAGCAGTTCTTC. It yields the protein CAWTWREGLNNEQFF.

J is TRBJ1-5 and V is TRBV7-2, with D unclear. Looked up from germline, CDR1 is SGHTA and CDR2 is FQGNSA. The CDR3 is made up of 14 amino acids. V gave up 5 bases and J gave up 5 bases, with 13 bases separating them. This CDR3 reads CASSTYGEDQPQHF. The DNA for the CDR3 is TGTGCCAGCAGCACATATGGGGAAGATCAGCCCCAGCATTTT.

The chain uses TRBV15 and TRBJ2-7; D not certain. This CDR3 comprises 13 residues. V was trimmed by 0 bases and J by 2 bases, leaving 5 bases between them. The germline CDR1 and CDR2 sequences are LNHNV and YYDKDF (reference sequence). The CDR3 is CATSRDPAYEQYF. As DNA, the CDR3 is TGTGCCACCAGCAGAGATCCCGCCTACGAGCAGTACTTC.

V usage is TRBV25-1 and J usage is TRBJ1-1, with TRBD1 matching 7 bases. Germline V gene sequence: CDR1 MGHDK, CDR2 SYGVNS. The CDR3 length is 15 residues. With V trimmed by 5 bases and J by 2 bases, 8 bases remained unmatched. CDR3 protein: CASSPIQGDNTEAFF. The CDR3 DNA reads TGTGCCAGCAGTCCAATCCAGGGGGATAACACTGAAGCTTTCTTT.

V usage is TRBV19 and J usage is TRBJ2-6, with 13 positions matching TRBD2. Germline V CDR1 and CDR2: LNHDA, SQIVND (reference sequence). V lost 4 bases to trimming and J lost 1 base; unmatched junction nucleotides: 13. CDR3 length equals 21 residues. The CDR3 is CASSTRLAGGLQKSGANVLTF. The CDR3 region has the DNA TGTGCCAGTAGTACGAGACTAGCGGGAGGCCTCCAAAAGTCTGGGGCCAACGTCCTGACTTTC. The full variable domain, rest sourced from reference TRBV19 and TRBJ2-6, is DGGITQSPKYLFRKEGQNVTLSCEQNLNHDAMYWYRQDPGQGLRLIYYSQIVNDFQKGDIAEGYSVSREKKESFPLTVTSAQKNPTAFYLCASSTRLAGGLQKSGANVLTFGAGSRLTVL.

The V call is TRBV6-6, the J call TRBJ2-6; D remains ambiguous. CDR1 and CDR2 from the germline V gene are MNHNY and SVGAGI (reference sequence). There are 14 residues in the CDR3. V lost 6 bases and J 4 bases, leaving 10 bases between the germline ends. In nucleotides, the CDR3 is TGTGCCAGCAGCCCTTCCAGGGGGGCCAACGTCCTGACTTTC. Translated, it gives CASSPSRGANVLTF.

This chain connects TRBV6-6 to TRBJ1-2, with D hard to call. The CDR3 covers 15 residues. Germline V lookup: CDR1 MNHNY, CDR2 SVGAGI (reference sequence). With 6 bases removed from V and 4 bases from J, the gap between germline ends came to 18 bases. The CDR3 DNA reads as TGTGCCAGCAGCCAGGACGGGCGGCAAGCCTATGGCTACACCTTC. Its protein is CASSQDGRQAYGYTF.

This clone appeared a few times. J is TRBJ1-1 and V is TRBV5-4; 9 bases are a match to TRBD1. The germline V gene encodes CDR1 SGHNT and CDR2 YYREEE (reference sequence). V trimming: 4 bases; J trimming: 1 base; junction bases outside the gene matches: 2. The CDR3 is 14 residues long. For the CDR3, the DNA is TGTGCCAGCAGCCAGGACAGGGGGAACACTGAAGCTTTCTTT. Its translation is CASSQDRGNTEAFF.

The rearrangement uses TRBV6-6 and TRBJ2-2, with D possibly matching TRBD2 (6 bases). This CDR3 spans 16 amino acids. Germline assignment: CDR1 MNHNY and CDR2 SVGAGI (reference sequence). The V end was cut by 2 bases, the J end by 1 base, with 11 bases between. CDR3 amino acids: CASSYEASVNTGELFF. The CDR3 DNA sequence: TGTGCCAGCAGTTACGAGGCTAGCGTGAACACCGGGGAGCTGTTTTTT.

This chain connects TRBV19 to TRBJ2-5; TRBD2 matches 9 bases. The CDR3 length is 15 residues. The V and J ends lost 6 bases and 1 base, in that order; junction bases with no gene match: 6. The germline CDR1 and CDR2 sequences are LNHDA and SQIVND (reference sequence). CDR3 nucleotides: TGTGCCAGTAGCGGACGGACTAGCGTCCAAGAGACCCAGTACTTC. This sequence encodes CASSGRTSVQETQYF.

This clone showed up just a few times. The CDR3 DNA sequence: TGCGCCAGCAGCTTGATCGGCGGTAATGAGCAGTTCTTC. It codes for CASSLIGGNEQFF. The rearrangement joins TRBV5-1 to TRBJ2-1; D remains unclear. V lost 1 base, J lost 7 bases, and 9 bases lay in between. The CDR3 consists of 13 residues. Germline CDR1 and CDR2: SGHRS and YFSETQ. The whole variable domain, filled in from reference TRBV5-1 and TRBJ2-1, reads KAGVTQTPRYLIKTRGQQVTLSCSPISGHRSVSWYQQTPGQGLQFLFEYFSETQRNKGNFPGRFSGRQFSNSRSEMNVSTLELGDSALYLCASSLIGGNEQFFGPGTRLTVL.

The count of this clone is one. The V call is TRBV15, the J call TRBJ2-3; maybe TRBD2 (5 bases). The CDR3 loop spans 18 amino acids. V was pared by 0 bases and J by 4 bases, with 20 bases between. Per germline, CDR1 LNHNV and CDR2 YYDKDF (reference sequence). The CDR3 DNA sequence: TGTGCCACCAGCAGAGAGCCCCGCATCGGGGAGCAGTCAGATACGCAGTATTTT. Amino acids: CATSREPRIGEQSDTQYF.

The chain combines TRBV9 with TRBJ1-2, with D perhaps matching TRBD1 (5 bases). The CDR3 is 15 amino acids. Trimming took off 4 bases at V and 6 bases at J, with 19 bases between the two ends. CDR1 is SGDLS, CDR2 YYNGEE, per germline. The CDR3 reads CASSPGLGTMDGYTF. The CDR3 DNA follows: TGTGCCAGCAGCCCAGGACTGGGGACTATGGATGGCTACACCTTC.